This T cell receptor beta chain is from a study of shared T cell receptors in the human thymus (dated by TCRdb to the early 2020s). Study-level background: The study examined how self-reactive, shared T-cell receptor alpha chains are generated in the human thymus.

In regard to this clone: Its specific antigen is unknown. It has no much larger one-base neighbor in the sample; base qualities were not kept.

Library preparation employed the immunoSEQ multiplex PCR assay. In TCRdb, the immuneACCESS table is reduced to in-frame sequences with V and J assigned. These tables do not hold every clone; where another copy was compared, an unresolved V gene accounts for under half, and the others remain unexplained. This sample gives tens of thousands of clones in total; 90% to 95% of them show up just once. Less than 0.04% of the sample is held by the ten biggest clonotypes. This TCR was recovered from a human donor. The sequenced sample was thymocytes.

The CDR3 protein sequence reads: CASSYQRTSYEQYF. The DNA sequence is TGTGCCAGCAGTTACCAACGGACCTCCTACGAGCAGTACTTC. The chain employs TRBV6-5 and TRBJ2-7; no D gene can be assigned with confidence. The CDR3 covers 14 residues, taking in both the cysteine and the phenylalanine. The entry retains the CDR3 DNA only, 42 bases that are in frame from base 1. The junction carries 8 bases between V and J, which are trimmed by 2 bases and 0 bases respectively. Looking up the germline V gene yields CDR1 MNHEY and CDR2 SVGAGI.